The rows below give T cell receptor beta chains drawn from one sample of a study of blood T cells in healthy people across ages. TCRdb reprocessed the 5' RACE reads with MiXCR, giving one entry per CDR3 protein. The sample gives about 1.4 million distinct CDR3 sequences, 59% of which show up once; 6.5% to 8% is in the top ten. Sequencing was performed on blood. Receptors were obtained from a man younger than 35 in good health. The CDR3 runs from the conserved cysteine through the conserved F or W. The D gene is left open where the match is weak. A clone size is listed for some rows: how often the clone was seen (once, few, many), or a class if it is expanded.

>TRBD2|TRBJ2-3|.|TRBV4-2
CASSQEGTSADTQYF
TGTGCCAGCAGCCAAGAGGGGACTAGCGCAGATACGCAGTATTTT
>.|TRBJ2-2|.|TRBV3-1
CASSLDSLAGELFF
TGTGCCAGCAGCCTGGACTCTCTGGCCGGGGAGCTGTTTTTT
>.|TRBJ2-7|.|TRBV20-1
CSARGDFDPYEQYF
TGCAGTGCTAGAGGGGACTTCGACCCCTACGAGCAGTACTTC
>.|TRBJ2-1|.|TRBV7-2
CASSLLFGNEQFF
TGTGCCAGCAGCTTACTGTTTGGCAATGAGCAGTTCTTC
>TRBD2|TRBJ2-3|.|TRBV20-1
CSAPPVTSYRSDTQYF
TGCAGTGCTCCTCCGGTGACTAGCTATCGATCAGATACGCAGTATTTT
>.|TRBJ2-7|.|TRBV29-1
CSVKGGHSYEQYF
TGCAGCGTAAAAGGGGGTCACTCCTACGAGCAGTACTTC
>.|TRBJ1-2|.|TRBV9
CASSVGRNTYGYTF
TGTGCCAGCAGCGTAGGGAGGAACACCTATGGCTACACCTTC
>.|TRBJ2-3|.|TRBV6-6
CASSVRDNWVDTQYF
TGTGCCAGCAGTGTCCGGGACAATTGGGTGGATACGCAGTATTTT
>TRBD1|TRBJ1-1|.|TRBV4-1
CASSHPGQGLNTEAFF
TGCGCCAGCAGCCACCCCGGACAGGGGTTGAACACTGAAGCTTTCTTT
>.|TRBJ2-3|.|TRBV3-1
CASSQEILATDTQYF
TGTGCCAGCAGCCAAGAGATCCTAGCCACAGATACGCAGTATTTT
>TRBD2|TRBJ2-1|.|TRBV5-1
CASSSGLAGDRSSYNEQFF
TGCGCCAGCAGCTCGGGACTAGCGGGAGATCGGAGCTCCTACAATGAGCAGTTCTTC
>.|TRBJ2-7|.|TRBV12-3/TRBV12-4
CASSFLVGGRSYEQYF
TGTGCCAGCAGTTTCCTCGTGGGGGGCCGCTCCTACGAGCAGTACTTC
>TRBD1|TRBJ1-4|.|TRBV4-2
CASSQAGTGLEDEKLFF
TGTGCCAGCAGCCAAGCCGGGACAGGGCTTGAGGACGAAAAACTGTTTTTT
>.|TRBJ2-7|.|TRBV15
CATSRGRTAYEQYF
TGTGCCACCAGCAGAGGAAGGACAGCCTACGAGCAGTACTTC
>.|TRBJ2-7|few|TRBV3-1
CASSQEGAREQYF
TGTGCCAGCAGCCAAGAGGGGGCGCGGGAGCAGTACTTC
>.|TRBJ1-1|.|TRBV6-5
CASSSRGNREAFF
TGTGCCAGCAGTTCCCGGGGGAATCGTGAAGCTTTCTTT
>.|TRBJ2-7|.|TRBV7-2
CASGLESGPAYEQYF
TGTGCCAGCGGCTTAGAATCGGGACCCGCCTACGAGCAGTACTTC
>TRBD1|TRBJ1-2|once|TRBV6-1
CASSEGYGTGKGTF
TGTGCCAGCAGTGAAGGTTATGGGACAGGGAAGGGCACCTTC
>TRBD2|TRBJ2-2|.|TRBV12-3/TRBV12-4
CASSSTSGGITGELFF
TGTGCCAGCAGTTCGACTAGCGGGGGGATAACCGGGGAGCTGTTTTTT
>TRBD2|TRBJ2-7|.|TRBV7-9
CASRSGTSAYEQYF
TGTGCCAGCAGATCCGGGACTAGCGCCTACGAGCAGTACTTC
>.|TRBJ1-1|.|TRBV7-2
CASSLPGPKTFF
TGTGCCAGCAGCCTCCCCGGGCCCAAAACTTTCTTT
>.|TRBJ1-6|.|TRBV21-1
CASSKVCNSPLHF
TGTGCCAGCAGCAAAGTTTGCAATTCACCCCTCCACTTT
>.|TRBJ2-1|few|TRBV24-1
CATSDFRRNYNEQFF
TGTGCCACCAGTGATTTTAGGCGGAACTACAATGAGCAGTTCTTC
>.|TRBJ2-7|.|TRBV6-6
CASSKGLGEQYF
TGTGCCAGCTCCAAGGGGCTAGGCGAGCAGTACTTC
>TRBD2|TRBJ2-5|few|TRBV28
CASRSLTGGGAETQYF
TGTGCCAGCAGGAGCCTCACTGGCGGGGGGGCGGAGACCCAGTACTTC
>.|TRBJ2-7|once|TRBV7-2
CASSVVAAYEQYF
TGTGCCAGCAGCGTAGTCGCAGCCTACGAGCAGTACTTC
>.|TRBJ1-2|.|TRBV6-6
CASSYWSAGDYGYTF
TGTGCCAGCAGTTACTGGTCAGCCGGTGACTATGGCTACACCTTC
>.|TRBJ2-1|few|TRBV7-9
CAVRPSNEQFF
TGTGCCGTTCGTCCTAGCAATGAGCAGTTCTTC
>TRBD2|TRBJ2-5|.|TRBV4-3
CASSQETSGYKETQYF
TGCGCCAGCAGCCAAGAGACTAGCGGGTACAAAGAGACCCAGTACTTC
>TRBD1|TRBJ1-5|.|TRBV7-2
CASSAGGQGPNQPQHF
TGTGCCAGCAGCGCCGGAGGACAGGGCCCCAATCAGCCCCAGCATTTT
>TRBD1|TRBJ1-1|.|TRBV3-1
CASKRQGQNTEAFF
TGTGCCAGCAAGCGACAGGGGCAGAACACTGAAGCTTTCTTT
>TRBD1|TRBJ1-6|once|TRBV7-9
CASSLVLTGENSPLHF
TGTGCCAGCAGCTTAGTCCTGACAGGGGAAAATTCACCCCTCCACTTT
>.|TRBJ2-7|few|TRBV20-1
CSARRQHYEQYF
TGCAGTGCTAGAAGACAACACTACGAGCAGTACTTC
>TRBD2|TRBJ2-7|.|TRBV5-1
CASSLGESGSNHEQYF
TGCGCCAGCAGCTTGGGAGAGAGCGGGAGTAACCACGAGCAGTACTTC
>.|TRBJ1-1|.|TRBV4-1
CASSTDGLNTEAFF
TGCGCCAGCTCCACGGACGGTCTTAACACTGAAGCTTTCTTT
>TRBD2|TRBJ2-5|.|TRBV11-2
CASSRGLAGASQYF
TGTGCCAGTAGCCGGGGACTAGCGGGAGCATCGCAGTACTTC
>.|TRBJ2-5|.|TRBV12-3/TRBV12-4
CASSLDRRGETQYF
TGTGCCAGCAGCCTGGACAGGAGGGGAGAGACCCAGTACTTC
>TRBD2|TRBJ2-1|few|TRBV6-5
CASRTGTSGGNEQFF
TGTGCCAGCAGAACCGGGACTAGCGGGGGTAATGAGCAGTTCTTC
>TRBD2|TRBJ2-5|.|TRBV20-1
CSAIRGGSGSGAETQYF
TGCAGTGCTATCCGCGGGGGTAGCGGGAGTGGGGCAGAGACCCAGTACTTC
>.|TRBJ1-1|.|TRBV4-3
CASSQRGLRNTEAFF
TGCGCCAGCAGCCAGAGGGGACTCAGGAACACTGAAGCTTTCTTT
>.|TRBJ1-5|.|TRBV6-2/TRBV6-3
CASRLGGQPQHF
TGTGCCAGCAGGCTCGGAGGTCAGCCCCAGCATTTT
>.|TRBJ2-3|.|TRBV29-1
CSVEDHQTQYF
TGCAGCGTTGAAGACCACCAGACCCAGTATTTT
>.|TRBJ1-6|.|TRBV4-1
CASSSPPGPSSYNSPLHF
TGCGCCAGCAGCTCCCCCCCGGGGCCGAGCTCCTATAATTCACCCCTCCACTTT
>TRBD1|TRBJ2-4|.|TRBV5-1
CASSFGAGDRYLAKNIQYF
TGCGCCAGCAGCTTCGGGGCCGGGGACAGATACCTAGCCAAAAACATTCAGTACTTC
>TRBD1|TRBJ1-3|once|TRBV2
CASIPRGQGVANTIYF
TGTGCCAGCATCCCTAGGGGACAGGGTGTGGCAAACACCATATATTTT
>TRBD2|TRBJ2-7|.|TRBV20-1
CSARDLAGTVCEQYF
TGCAGTGCTAGAGATCTAGCGGGGACCGTTTGCGAGCAGTACTTC
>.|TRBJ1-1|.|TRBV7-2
CASSSWGADAEAFF
TGTGCCAGCAGCTCCTGGGGGGCCGATGCTGAAGCTTTCTTT
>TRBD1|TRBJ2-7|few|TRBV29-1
CSVVGTGESYEQYF
TGCAGCGTTGTCGGGACAGGGGAATCCTACGAGCAGTACTTC
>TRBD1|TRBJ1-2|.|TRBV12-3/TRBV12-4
CASRRDRGTYGYTF
TGTGCCAGCAGGCGTGACAGGGGCACCTATGGCTACACCTTC
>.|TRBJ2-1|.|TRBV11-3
CASSHLEREQFF
TGTGCCAGCAGCCACCTGGAACGGGAGCAGTTCTTC
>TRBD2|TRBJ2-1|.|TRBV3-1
CASSQAWGSGIQDEQFF
TGTGCCAGCAGCCAAGCTTGGGGAAGCGGGATACAGGATGAGCAGTTCTTC
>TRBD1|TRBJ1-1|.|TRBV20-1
CSARETGTDGLTEAFF
TGCAGTGCTAGAGAGACGGGGACAGACGGTCTCACTGAAGCTTTCTTT
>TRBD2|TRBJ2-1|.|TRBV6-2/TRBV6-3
CASSYSLAVYNEQFF
TGTGCCAGCAGTTACTCCCTAGCGGTATACAATGAGCAGTTCTTC
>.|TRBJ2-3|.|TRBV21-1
CASSKVGGTSTDTQYF
TGTGCCAGCAGCAAAGTTGGAGGAACTAGCACAGATACGCAGTATTTT